This TCR beta chain was sequenced during a study of CD8 T cells in ankylosing spondylitis. Study conclusions and caveats: There were earlier reports of some motif variants in reactive arthritis synovial fluid and blood. Matched ankylosing spondylitis synovial fluid reportedly showed significant enrichment of disease-linked clones. The disease-linked clones had a CD8+ phenotype and low blood frequencies.

The authors made TCR beta libraries by quantitative 5'-RACE with molecular barcodes. TCRdb analysed the 5' RACE reads with MiXCR anew, one entry per CDR3 protein. The sample has about 150,000 distinct CDR3 sequences; more than 40% are singletons. As regards this clonotype: Its antigen is currently unknown.

The trim removed 0 bases at V and 1 base at J, leaving 2 bases unmatched. CDR1 is MNHEY and CDR2 is SMNVEV in the germline V gene (reference sequence). This CDR3 has 16 residues. The rearrangement joins TRBV27 to TRBJ2-3; 9 bases line up with TRBD2. Specimen: synovial fluid, either unsorted or a sorted T cell fraction (not recorded which). The clonotype comes from a male donor with ankylosing spondylitis. As DNA, the CDR3 is TGTGCCAGCAGTTTATCAGGCGGGGGGGGCACAGATACGCAGTATTTT. Its translation: CASSLSGGGGTDTQYF.